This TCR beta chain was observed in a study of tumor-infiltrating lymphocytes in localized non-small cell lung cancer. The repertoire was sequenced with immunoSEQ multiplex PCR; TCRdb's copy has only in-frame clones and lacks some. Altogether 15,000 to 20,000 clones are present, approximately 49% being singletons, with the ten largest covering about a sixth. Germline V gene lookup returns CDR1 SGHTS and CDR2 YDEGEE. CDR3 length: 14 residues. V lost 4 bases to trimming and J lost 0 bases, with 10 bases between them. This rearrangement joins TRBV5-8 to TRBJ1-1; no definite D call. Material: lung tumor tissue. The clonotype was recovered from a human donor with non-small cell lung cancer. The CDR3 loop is CASSPRQMNTEAFF. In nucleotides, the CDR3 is TGTGCCAGCAGCCCTAGACAAATGAACACTGAAGCTTTCTTT.